The clone carrying this TCR beta chain showed up just a few times. What it binds is not known. These data originate in a study of T-cell reconstitution after alpha-beta-depleted transplantation in children. As it was prepared, the TCRbeta library received unique molecular identifiers. TCRdb passed the PCR reads through MiXCR, listing each CDR3 protein once. Of around 960,000 distinct CDR3 sequences listed, about 31% are singletons. Study-level points and caveats: Recipient T cells and thymic progenitors that survived gave rise to the high TCRbeta diversity observed at day 60 in some patients. The origin of alpha-beta T cells about two months after transplant was reportedly several hundred expanded graft clones. Fresh T-cell production supplied most of the T-cell counts and diversity seen one year after transplant.

The CDR3 spans 16 residues. Germline CDR1 LGHDT, CDR2 YNNKEL (reference sequence). V shed 2 bases, J shed 0 bases, and the junction held 5 bases outside the gene matches. J is TRBJ1-1 and V is TRBV3-1; TRBD1 agrees at 8 bases. The source material was PBMCs, mostly from graft donor cells, sampled 360 days after TCRalphabeta/CD19-depleted stem cell transplant. This receptor was identified in a boy under three years old who had a stem cell transplant for SCID, so the T cells may come from the graft donor. The CDR3 spells CASSQKAGGLNTEAFF. In nucleotides, the CDR3 is TGTGCCAGCAGCCAAAAGGCAGGGGGCTTGAACACTGAAGCTTTCTTT.